This T cell receptor (beta chain) was recorded in a study of beta chain features in type 1 diabetes. General study points: Naive, central memory and Treg TCRB repertoires appeared more alike in patients than in healthy donors. Researchers report that Type 1 diabetes patients had moderately but significantly shorter TCRB CDR3s across all four CD4+ subsets. No resolution was reached here on whether HLA type influences TCRB rearrangement.

Of the isolated RNA, all was reverse transcribed, and so the sequenced material was expressed TCRB transcripts. TCRdb's copy holds only in-frame clones and misses some; the assay was immunoSEQ multiplex PCR. The table shows 200,000 to 250,000 clones, with around 14% occurring only once. This clone has just a few counts. Its antigen is currently unknown. The length of the CDR3 is 15 residues. J was trimmed by 5 bases and V by 0 bases; bases with no gene match: 2. Per germline, CDR1 SGDLS and CDR2 YYNGEE. The chain is built from TRBV9 and TRBJ1-6; 7 bases line up with TRBD1. Sequenced input: naive CD4+ T cells from blood. This sequence was found in a young man with type 1 diabetes. The DNA for the CDR3 is TGTGCCAGCAGCGTAGTCGGACAGGATAATTCACCCCTCCACTTT. This encodes CASSVVGQDNSPLHF.